A single sample is the source of the 16 T cell receptor beta chains below, sequenced in a study of PD-1 blockade in classical Hodgkin lymphoma. No patient escaped relapse after autologous stem cell transplantation, and brentuximab vedotin exposure varied. Sequencing was performed with immunoSEQ multiplex PCR; in TCRdb, only in-frame clones are kept and a portion is missing. The repertoire has under 30,000 clones, around 71% of them found once; the top ten carry 3% to 4%. This specimen consisted of peripheral blood mononuclear cells (PBMCs), obtained before the second cycle of nivolumab. The receptor source for this set is a human donor with classical Hodgkin lymphoma.

This chain connects TRBV15 to TRBJ1-4; TRBD1 is a possible D gene (5 bases). This CDR3 region has 14 residues. Germline loops: CDR1 LNHNV, CDR2 YYDKDF (reference sequence). V dropped 4 bases and J dropped 8 bases, with 14 bases sitting between them. The CDR3 coding sequence is TGTGCCACCAGCATACCAGGGAGTTGGGAAAAACTGTTTTTT. It encodes CATSIPGSWEKLFF.

V gene TRBV2 combines with J gene TRBJ2-5, with D perhaps being TRBD1 or TRBD2 (5 bases each). V was cut by 7 bases and J by 1 base, with 10 bases left in between. The CDR3 has 13 residues. Germline lookup yields CDR1 SNHLY and CDR2 FYNNEI. For the CDR3, the DNA is TGTGCCAGCAATTATGGGGGCCAAGAGACCCAGTACTTC. It is translated as CASNYGGQETQYF.

The chain uses TRBV7-9 and TRBJ2-7, with D perhaps matching TRBD1 (6 bases). The CDR3 sequence is 13 residues long. Germline values: CDR1 SEHNR, CDR2 FQNEAQ (reference sequence). V was clipped by 4 bases and J by 2 bases, with 9 bases between them. CDR3 nucleotides: TGTGCCAGCAGCTCCTGGGACACCTACGAGCAGTACTTC. It codes for CASSSWDTYEQYF.

The gene calls are TRBV29-1 and TRBJ1-2, with TRBD1 as a possible D gene (6 bases). V lost 6 bases, J lost 6 bases, and 11 bases lay in between. The CDR3 is 11 amino acids. The germline CDR1 and CDR2 sequences are SQVTM and ANQGSEA. This chain's CDR3 is CSVGQSDGYTF. Written as DNA, the CDR3 is TGCAGCGTCGGACAGTCGGATGGCTACACCTTC.

The V and J genes are TRBV7-9 and TRBJ2-2; a possible D gene is TRBD2 (6 bases). The V end lost 10 bases, the J end lost 6 bases, and 21 bases lay between the germline ends. Looked up from germline, CDR1 is SEHNR and CDR2 is FQNEAQ (reference sequence). The CDR3 is 15 amino acids. CDR3 protein: CATQPLSLAAGELFF. The CDR3, as DNA: TGTGCCACCCAGCCCCTCTCACTAGCCGCCGGGGAGCTGTTTTTT.

The chain joins TRBV4-1 to TRBJ1-1; 8 bases line up with TRBD1. Losses at the gene ends were 3 bases for V and 9 bases for J; bases not matched to a gene: 9. This CDR3 is 14 amino acids long. The germline CDR1 and CDR2 sequences are MGHRA and YSYEKL. For the CDR3, the DNA is TGCGCCAGCAGCCAGAACGCCGGGACAGGCCAAGCTTTCTTT. This translates into CASSQNAGTGQAFF.

This rearrangement joins TRBV7-6 to TRBJ1-1; the match to TRBD1 covers 7 bases. The junction had 6 bases not matched to a gene; V was cut back by 1 base and J by 1 base. The CDR3 covers 16 residues. Germline V gives CDR1 SGHVS, CDR2 FNYEAQ. CDR3 DNA: TGTGCCAGCAGCTTAGGATGGGGGACAGCGAACACTGAAGCTTTCTTT. Amino acid sequence: CASSLGWGTANTEAFF.

This clone was seen a handful of times. The V gene is TRBV4-2, the J gene TRBJ1-6, with a tentative D call TRBD1 (5 bases). The V gene lost 0 bases and the J gene lost 6 bases, with 15 bases spanning the gap. Looked up from germline, CDR1 is LGHNA and CDR2 is YNFKEQ. The CDR3 runs to 17 residues. The CDR3 DNA follows: TGTGCCAGCAGCCAAGATTTTAGGCAGGGTGGTAATTCACCCCTCCACTTT. It is translated as CASSQDFRQGGNSPLHF.

In DNA form, the CDR3 reads TGTGCCAGCAGTGCAGGAGGACAGGGTGGCTACACCTTC. Protein: CASSAGGQGGYTF. The chain has TRBV6-4 and TRBJ1-2; 8 nucleotides align to TRBD1. The CDR3 has 13 amino acids. CDR1 is MRHNA, CDR2 SNTAGT, per germline. Germline trimming cut 4 bases from V and 7 bases from J; bases unmatched to any gene: 5.

The V gene is TRBV7-9, the J gene TRBJ2-7; 8 nucleotides agree with TRBD2. The V gene's germline CDR1 is SEHNR and CDR2 FQNEAQ (reference sequence). Trimming took 5 bases from V and 2 from J; bases not matched to a gene: 11. CDR3 size: 16 residues. Here the CDR3 reads CASSLGAGGPPYEQYF. The CDR3 DNA is TGTGCCAGCAGCCTAGGGGCGGGGGGACCACCCTACGAGCAGTACTTC.

J is TRBJ2-3 and V is TRBV2, with D tentatively TRBD2 (6 bases). This CDR3 region has 16 residues. The germline V gene has CDR1 SNHLY and CDR2 FYNNEI. Trimming removed 2 bases at V and 0 bases at J, with 12 bases between. Here the CDR3 reads CASSESRGTSTDTQYF. The CDR3 coding sequence is TGTGCCAGCAGTGAATCGCGGGGAACTAGCACAGATACGCAGTATTTT.

The chain uses TRBV7-6 and TRBJ1-2; possibly TRBD1 for D (6 bases). Germline V gene sequence: CDR1 SGHVS, CDR2 FNYEAQ. V lost 2 bases and J lost 7, with 17 bases in between. CDR3 size: 15 residues. In nucleotides, the CDR3 is TGTGCCAGCAGCTTACGGACGGAATTAGGGGGTGGCTACACCTTC. The encoded protein is CASSLRTELGGGYTF. Based on the CDR3 plus reference TRBV7-6 and TRBJ1-2, the full variable domain is GAGVSQSPRYKVTKRGQDVALRCDPISGHVSLYWYRQALGQGPEFLTYFNYEAQQDKSGLPNDRFSAERPEGSISTLTIQRTEQRDSAMYRCASSLRTELGGGYTFGSGTRLTVV.

This clone turned up a few times. V is TRBV2 and J is TRBJ1-5, with 10 nucleotides matching TRBD1. This CDR3 is 16 amino acids long. The ends lost 7 bases at V and 2 bases at J; junction bases unmatched: 8. CDR1 and CDR2 (germline): SNHLY, FYNNEI. The CDR3 DNA reads TGTGCCAGCACTGAGGGACAGGGGTGGGGCAATCAGCCCCAGCATTTT. Amino acids: CASTEGQGWGNQPQHF.

The V call is TRBV5-4, the J call TRBJ1-1; the match to TRBD1 covers 8 bases. Losses at the gene ends were 1 base for V and 6 bases for J; bases not matched to a gene: 5. CDR3 length equals 14 residues. From germline, CDR1 is SGHNT and CDR2 YYREEE (reference sequence). The CDR3 DNA reads TGTGCCAGCAGCTTGAGCCCGGACAGGGCTGAAGCTTTCTTT. The encoded protein is CASSLSPDRAEAFF.

This clone was counted once. The J gene is TRBJ2-7, the V gene TRBV6-5; the match to TRBD2 covers 12 bases. After removal of 6 bases from V and 4 bases from J, the junction contained 4 bases not matched to a gene. Germline V gene sequence: CDR1 MNHEY, CDR2 SVGAGI. The CDR3 totals 14 residues. CDR3: CASSTGLAGYEQYF. The CDR3 DNA reads as TGTGCCAGCAGCACCGGACTAGCGGGATACGAGCAGTACTTC.

V usage is TRBV27 and J usage is TRBJ1-5, with 7 bases fitting TRBD1. The CDR3 extends over 17 amino acids. CDR1 is MNHEY, CDR2 SMNVEV, per germline (reference sequence). The trim removed 6 bases at V and 0 bases at J, leaving 11 bases unmatched. CDR3 sequence: CASRSTEQGHSNQPQHF. The CDR3 DNA follows: TGTGCCAGCAGATCTACTGAACAGGGGCATAGCAATCAGCCCCAGCATTTT.